Following are 12 T cell receptor beta chains from one sample sequenced in a study of early T cells in non-severe SARS-CoV-2 infection. TCRdb called the 5' RACE reads again in MiXCR, with one record for every CDR3 protein. The table has approximately 67,000 distinct CDR3 sequences, less than 9.5% seen once. The sequenced sample consisted of whole blood. These receptors were collected from an adult who was a healthcare worker with PCR-confirmed SARS-CoV-2 infection or an uninfected control (not recorded which).

This clonotype has a handful of counts. This rearrangement joins TRBV20-1 to TRBJ2-2; D remains unclear. V dropped 6 bases and J dropped 3 bases, with 11 bases sitting between them. The CDR3 is 13 residues long. Germline lookup yields CDR1 DFQATT and CDR2 SNEGSKA (reference sequence). The CDR3 DNA reads as TGCAGTGCCCCTGGCAGGCACACCGGGGAGCTGTTTTTT. This codes for CSAPGRHTGELFF.

This sequence joins TRBV27 and TRBJ2-5, with 7 positions matching TRBD1. The CDR3 consists of 13 residues. The germline CDR1 and CDR2 sequences are MNHEY and SMNVEV (reference sequence). V was clipped by 6 bases and J by 5 bases; unmatched bases: 6. CDR3 bases: TGTGCCAGCAGCCCGCAGGGGGTGGAGACCCAGTACTTC. This sequence encodes CASSPQGVETQYF.

In DNA form, the CDR3 reads TGCAGCGTGCACGGCGGGAGAGAGACCCAGTACTTC. It is translated as CSVHGGRETQYF. V is TRBV29-1 and J is TRBJ2-5; 7 bases map to TRBD2. Trimming took 6 bases from V and 4 from J; bases not matched to a gene: 5. There are 12 residues in the CDR3. CDR1 SQVTM and CDR2 ANQGSEA come from the germline V gene.

The sample holds many counts of this clonotype. V is TRBV7-2 and J is TRBJ2-7, with D possibly being TRBD1 or TRBD2 (5 bases each). The CDR3 loop spans 15 amino acids. CDR1 SGHTA and CDR2 FQGNSA come from the germline V gene. V shed 6 bases and J shed 9 bases, with 24 bases lying between them. In DNA, the CDR3 is TGTGCCAGCAGAGAAAGCTATGTGGGGGATACGAGGCAGTACTTC. Translating gives CASRESYVGDTRQYF.

J is TRBJ2-3 and V is TRBV28; D is possibly TRBD2 (5 bases). The CDR3 totals 16 residues. Trimming stripped 7 bases from V and 0 bases from J, with 17 bases between. The germline V gene encodes CDR1 MDHEN and CDR2 SYDVKM. The chain's CDR3 is CASTSGGGHSTDTQYF. The CDR3 nucleotides are TGTGCCAGCACCTCAGGTGGCGGGCATAGCACAGATACGCAGTATTTT.

This clonotype was counted many times. The rearrangement links TRBV2 to TRBJ2-1; the match to TRBD1 covers 12 bases. Per germline, CDR1 SNHLY and CDR2 FYNNEI. The CDR3 runs to 15 residues. V dropped 7 bases and J dropped 10; count of bases not matched to a gene: 11. CDR3 amino acids: CASTLKGQGAGEQFF. DNA for the CDR3: TGTGCCAGCACCTTAAAGGGACAGGGGGCTGGGGAGCAGTTCTTC.

This chain uses TRBV14 with TRBJ1-2; D remains ambiguous. V lost 2 bases and J lost 9, with 13 bases in between. This CDR3 has 13 amino acids. Per germline, CDR1 SGHDN and CDR2 FVKESK. The DNA of the CDR3 is TGTGCCAGCAGCCAATCCGGACCGGGGAGCTACACCTTC. Protein product: CASSQSGPGSYTF.

The V and J genes are TRBV18 and TRBJ2-3, with 7 bases identical to TRBD1. V lost 3 bases, J lost 4 bases, and 10 bases stayed unmatched. Germline V gene sequence: CDR1 KGHSH, CDR2 LQKENI. The CDR3 sequence is 16 residues long. CDR3 bases: TGTGCCAGCTCACCTTACGGGACAGATGTCGCAGATACGCAGTATTTT. Its translation is CASSPYGTDVADTQYF.

This clonotype was seen only a few times. The V call is TRBV18, the J call TRBJ2-6, with TRBD2 identical over 10 bases. The length of the CDR3 is 22 residues. The junction had 18 bases not matched to a gene; V was cut back by 2 bases and J by 2 bases. The germline CDR1 and CDR2 sequences are KGHSH and LQKENI. The CDR3 protein is CASSPMVQAGGIPSAGANVLTF. The CDR3 DNA is TGTGCCAGCTCACCAATGGTCCAAGCGGGAGGGATCCCCTCTGCTGGGGCCAACGTCCTGACTTTC.

This clonotype was observed a few times. The chain combines TRBV6-5 with TRBJ1-2, with D possibly matching TRBD1 (5 bases). The CDR3 spans 13 residues. Deletions cut 2 bases from V and 5 bases from J, with 9 bases between. The germline V gene encodes CDR1 MNHEY and CDR2 SVGAGI. CDR3 nucleotide sequence: TGTGCCAGCAGTTACGAGGGGTCGTATGGCTACACCTTC. Translation: CASSYEGSYGYTF.

The chain recombines TRBV11-2 with TRBJ2-2; D assignment may be TRBD1 or TRBD2 (6 bases each). There are 16 residues in the CDR3. Trimming took 5 bases from V and 7 from J, leaving 20 bases between them. Per germline, CDR1 SGHAT and CDR2 FQNNGV. CDR3 region: CASSIGGRQVRGELFF. The CDR3 nucleotides read TGTGCCAGCAGCATTGGGGGGCGACAGGTGCGCGGGGAGCTGTTTTTT. The full variable domain, with the rest looked up from reference TRBV11-2 and TRBJ2-2, is EAGVAQSPRYKIIEKRQSVAFWCNPISGHATLYWYQQILGQGPKLLIQFQNNGVVDDSQLPKDRFSAERLKGVDSTLKIQPAKLEDSAVYLCASSIGGRQVRGELFFGEGSRLTVL.

This chain joins TRBV20-1 and TRBJ2-1; 12 bases agree with TRBD2. V was pared by 5 bases and J by 4 bases, with 15 bases of the junction left unmatched. CDR1 and CDR2 (germline): DFQATT, SNEGSKA (reference sequence). This CDR3 region has 18 residues. DNA for the CDR3: TGCAGTGCTGGAGCACTAGCGGGAGGACTCGGAAATTACAATGAGCAGTTCTTC. Protein product: CSAGALAGGLGNYNEQFF.